The source of this TCR beta chain is a study of blood T cell repertoires in COVID-19. Study-level information: PBMCs, B-cell-depleted T cells, or T cells provided the cDNA or gDNA that made up the material.

How the authors handled the data: Amplification from reference gene primers served as the basis for estimated nucleated cell counts. Profiled with immunoSEQ multiplex PCR; TCRdb holds only in-frame clones, not every one. V and J calls and clone size are as listed in that table; D and trimming were resolved from the DNA. The sample carries some 200,000 clones, roughly 80% recorded once. Participants, 18 to 89 years old, spanned fewer than 30 US areas. Participant-given clinical history determined each cohort assignment. The sequencing input was PBMCs or T cells enriched from blood (not recorded which). The clonotype comes from a woman in her thirties or forties with acute COVID-19.

This CDR3 reads CATTASAGAGELFF. As DNA, the CDR3 is TGTGCCACCACCGCTTCGGCGGGGGCCGGGGAGCTGTTTTTT. This sequence joins TRBV24-1 and TRBJ2-2, with TRBD2 matching over 7 bases. The CDR3 length is 14 residues. V dropped 8 bases and J dropped 6; count of bases not matched to a gene: 8. Germline V gives CDR1 KGHDR, CDR2 SFDVKD.